The 27 T cell receptor beta chains given below trace back to one sample, sequenced in a study of blood T cell repertoires in COVID-19. Only in-frame clones appear in the TCRdb table, and some are missing; sequencing was by immunoSEQ multiplex PCR. The sample shows fewer than 250,000 clones, roughly 87% of them seen only once. Material for sequencing was PBMCs or T cells enriched from blood (not recorded which). The receptors stem from a man aged 25 to 40 in a cohort exposed to, infected with or recovered from COVID-19 (not recorded which).

This clone was observed a few times. The chain joins TRBV6-5 to TRBJ2-7; TRBD1 is a possible D gene (6 bases). Trimming removed 5 bases from V and 5 bases from J, with 13 bases in between. CDR1 MNHEY and CDR2 SVGAGI come from the germline V gene. CDR3 length: 13 amino acids. CDR3: CASSQGPVDEQYF. In nucleotides, the CDR3 is TGTGCCAGCAGTCAGGGGCCCGTCGACGAGCAGTACTTC.

The chain carries TRBV7-2 and TRBJ1-6; 8 positions agree with TRBD1. CDR3 length: 19 amino acids. V was clipped by 4 bases and J by 0 bases; unmatched bases: 11. CDR1 and CDR2 (germline): SGHTA, FQGNSA. CDR3 sequence (DNA): TGTGCCAGCAGCTCTAGATCGGGACAGGAGGGCTCCTATAATTCACCCCTCCACTTT. Translating gives CASSSRSGQEGSYNSPLHF.

CDR3 bases: TGTGCCAGCAGTCCATTCTGGGAGGACCTCCAAGAGACCCAGTACTTC. It codes for CASSPFWEDLQETQYF. The J gene is TRBJ2-5, the V gene TRBV11-2, with D perhaps matching TRBD2 (6 bases). V was clipped by 6 bases and J by 1 base, with 18 bases between them. The CDR3 is made up of 16 amino acids. CDR1 and CDR2 from the germline V gene are SGHAT and FQNNGV. The complete variable domain, with remaining parts taken from reference TRBV11-2 and TRBJ2-5, reads EAGVAQSPRYKIIEKRQSVAFWCNPISGHATLYWYQQILGQGPKLLIQFQNNGVVDDSQLPKDRFSAERLKGVDSTLKIQPAKLEDSAVYLCASSPFWEDLQETQYFGPGTRLLVL.

The chain recombines TRBV11-2 with TRBJ1-1; D might be TRBD1 (6 bases). Trimming removed 3 bases at V and 0 bases at J, with 17 bases between. Germline assignment: CDR1 SGHAT and CDR2 FQNNGV. This CDR3 has 17 amino acids. The CDR3 here is CASSFSSPDRLNTEAFF. CDR3 nucleotide sequence: TGTGCCAGCAGCTTCAGTTCACCAGACAGGCTGAACACTGAAGCTTTCTTT.

This sequence joins TRBV7-2 and TRBJ2-3; possibly TRBD2 for D (5 bases). V dropped 0 bases and J dropped 0 bases, with 19 bases sitting between them. This CDR3 contains 19 residues. Germline V gene sequence: CDR1 SGHTA, CDR2 FQGNSA. The CDR3 nucleotides read TGTGCCAGCAGCTTAGCGTGGCCCGGGAAGAGGCCCAGCACAGATACGCAGTATTTT. Translating it yields CASSLAWPGKRPSTDTQYF.

This clone has only a few counts. The chain carries TRBV5-5 and TRBJ1-1; D ambiguous. Germline-derived CDR1 and CDR2 are SGHKS and YYEKEE (reference sequence). The CDR3 has 15 amino acids. The V end lost 0 bases, the J end lost 0 bases, and 9 bases lay between the germline ends. The CDR3: CASSLVPGMNTEAFF. CDR3 nucleotide sequence: TGTGCCAGCAGCTTGGTTCCGGGTATGAACACTGAAGCTTTCTTT. The full variable domain, with the rest looked up from reference TRBV5-5 and TRBJ1-1, is DAGVTQSPTHLIKTRGQQVTLRCSPISGHKSVSWYQQVLGQGPQFIFQYYEKEERGRGNFPDRFSARQFPNYSSELNVNALLLGDSALYLCASSLVPGMNTEAFFGQGTRLTVV.

This clone has at least ten counts. This chain joins TRBV15 and TRBJ2-4; TRBD2 agrees at 7 bases. The CDR3 runs to 16 residues. The germline CDR1 and CDR2 sequences are LNHNV and YYDKDF (reference sequence). Losses at the gene ends were 3 bases for V and 5 bases for J; bases not matched to a gene: 10. The CDR3 DNA follows: TGTGCCACCAGCAGGGGGGGGTCCGGGAACCAAAACATTCAGTACTTC. Its translation: CATSRGGSGNQNIQYF.

The chain joins TRBV18 to TRBJ2-2, with a weak D call TRBD2 (6 bases). CDR1 KGHSH and CDR2 LQKENI come from the germline V gene. V lost 8 bases to trimming and J lost 0 bases, with 22 bases between them. This CDR3 has 18 amino acids. The CDR3 bases are TGTGCCAGCCCAAAAGACCTCTCCGGGACTCCGAACACCGGGGAGCTGTTTTTT. Its translation: CASPKDLSGTPNTGELFF.

The chain joins TRBV5-1 to TRBJ1-3, with 9 bases aligning to TRBD1. V lost 9 bases and J lost 3; bases outside the gene matches: 13. This CDR3 comprises 16 residues. CDR1 and CDR2 (germline): SGHRS, YFSETQ. CDR3 in amino acids: CAIPGTGISFGNTIYF. CDR3 sequence (DNA): TGCGCCATTCCCGGGACAGGGATTAGCTTTGGAAACACCATATATTTT.

The genes are TRBV4-1 and TRBJ2-5, with 9 positions matching TRBD2. The germline V gene encodes CDR1 MGHRA and CDR2 YSYEKL. The CDR3 contains 16 residues. Trimming removed 0 bases from V and 9 bases from J; junction bases left unmatched: 11. The CDR3 nucleotides read TGCGCCAGCAGCCAAGATAGGTTTGCGGGAGGGGCTTCCCAGTACTTC. It specifies CASSQDRFAGGASQYF.

The rearrangement links TRBV11-3 to TRBJ2-1; maybe TRBD2 (5 bases). The CDR3 extends over 14 amino acids. Trimming pared 1 base from V and 8 bases from J, leaving 12 bases between. CDR1 and CDR2 (germline): SGHNT, YENEEA. The CDR3 DNA reads as TGTGCCAGCAGCTTAGGTCCTAGCTATGATGAGCAGTTCTTC. Protein product: CASSLGPSYDEQFF.

This clone was seen at least ten times. This chain's CDR3 is CSVPQGTAFLYNEQFF. CDR3 sequence (DNA): TGCAGCGTTCCCCAGGGGACAGCCTTCCTATACAATGAGCAGTTCTTC. The gene calls are TRBV29-1 and TRBJ2-1; TRBD1 matches at 7 bases. V trimming: 5 bases; J trimming: 4 bases; junction bases outside the gene matches: 14. CDR3 length: 16 residues. The germline CDR1 and CDR2 sequences are SQVTM and ANQGSEA.

This clone was recorded only once. V usage is TRBV28 and J usage is TRBJ1-5; TRBD1 might be the D (5 bases). Germline CDR1 MDHEN, CDR2 SYDVKM. Trimming pared 4 bases from V and 6 bases from J, leaving 19 bases between. CDR3 length: 16 residues. The CDR3, as DNA: TGTGCCAGCAGTTCGCCCCGGACCCTCCAGGGTCAGCCCCAGCATTTT. Encoded protein: CASSSPRTLQGQPQHF.

The DNA for the CDR3 is TGTGCCAGTAGTATGACCCTCGGGACAGGGTGGGGCAATCAGCCCCAGCATTTT. Its protein is CASSMTLGTGWGNQPQHF. The V gene is TRBV19, the J gene TRBJ1-5; 9 positions agree with TRBD1. CDR3 length: 18 amino acids. V lost 3 bases to trimming and J lost 2 bases; unmatched junction nucleotides: 11. CDR1 is LNHDA and CDR2 is SQIVND in the germline V gene (reference sequence).

This chain links TRBV3-1 (or the pseudogene TRBV3-2) with TRBJ2-7; TRBD1 aligns across 7 bases. This CDR3 spans 18 amino acids. CDR1 is LGHDT, CDR2 YNNKEL, per germline (reference sequence). Trimming cost V 0 bases and J 2 bases; bases outside gene matches: 13. DNA of the CDR3: TGTGCCAGCAGCCAAGAGGGTACCCACAGGGGTCATCCCTACGAGCAGTACTTC. Amino acids: CASSQEGTHRGHPYEQYF.

In DNA form, the CDR3 reads TGTGCCAGCAGTACAAAGACAGGGGGTCATTATAGCAATCAGCCCCAGCATTTT. It translates to CASSTKTGGHYSNQPQHF. V gene TRBV28 combines with J gene TRBJ1-5; 9 bases fit TRBD1. V shed 5 bases and J 0 bases; nucleotides not matched to a gene: 11. Germline assignment: CDR1 MDHEN and CDR2 SYDVKM. The CDR3 is made up of 18 amino acids.

The V gene is TRBV4-2, the J gene TRBJ2-7; TRBD2 is a possible D gene (5 bases). CDR1 is LGHNA and CDR2 is YNFKEQ in the germline V gene. Trimming removed 1 base at V and 3 bases at J, with 13 bases between. The CDR3 has 15 residues. CDR3 nucleotide sequence: TGTGCCAGCAGCCAAGCATCTACGGGAATCTACGAGCAGTACTTC. It encodes CASSQASTGIYEQYF.

This clone was seen a handful of times. The CDR3 DNA is TGTGCCAGCTCACCACAGGAGGGCCTCGAGTCTGGCTACACCTTC. It codes for CASSPQEGLESGYTF. The V call is TRBV18, the J call TRBJ1-2; D remains ambiguous. V lost 1 base and J 7 bases, leaving 16 bases between the germline ends. This CDR3 region has 15 residues. Germline CDR1 and CDR2: KGHSH and LQKENI.

The CDR3 bases are TGTGCCAGCAGCATCCGTAGCGGGAGCTCCTACGAGCAGTACTTC. Translation: CASSIRSGSSYEQYF. This sequence joins TRBV13 and TRBJ2-7, with 9 bases identical to TRBD2. The germline gives CDR1 PRHDT, CDR2 FYEKMQ (reference sequence). There are 15 residues in the CDR3. With 5 bases clipped from V and 0 bases from J, the junction kept 5 bases outside the gene matches.

J is TRBJ1-2 and V is TRBV5-1; TRBD1 might be the D (5 bases). Per the germline V gene, CDR1 is SGHRS and CDR2 is YFSETQ. V was pared by 0 bases and J by 4 bases, with 10 bases between. This CDR3 region has 14 residues. The DNA of the CDR3 is TGCGCCAGCAGCTTGGAACAGGCAAGCTATGGCTACACCTTC. The encoded protein is CASSLEQASYGYTF. Full variable domain (outside the CDR3, taken from reference TRBV5-1 and TRBJ1-2): KAGVTQTPRYLIKTRGQQVTLSCSPISGHRSVSWYQQTPGQGLQFLFEYFSETQRNKGNFPGRFSGRQFSNSRSEMNVSTLELGDSALYLCASSLEQASYGYTFGSGTRLTVV.

The CDR3 sequence: CASTPGLGETQYF. CDR3 in DNA: TGTGCCAGCACCCCAGGACTAGGAGAGACCCAGTACTTC. J is TRBJ2-5 and V is TRBV7-2; 7 bases align to TRBD2. V shed 7 bases, J shed 4 bases, and the junction held 6 bases outside the gene matches. The V gene's germline CDR1 is SGHTA and CDR2 FQGNSA. This CDR3 region has 13 residues.

The chain is built from TRBV3-1 (or the pseudogene TRBV3-2) and TRBJ1-5; perhaps TRBD1 as D (5 bases). This CDR3 comprises 13 residues. Trimming left V 2 bases short and J 6 bases short, with 8 bases between. Germline V gives CDR1 LGHDT, CDR2 YNNKEL (reference sequence). The DNA for the CDR3 is TGTGCCAGCAGCCAAACGGGGGGTCAGCCCCAGCATTTT. Translating gives CASSQTGGQPQHF.

The chain links TRBV3-1 (or the pseudogene TRBV3-2) to TRBJ2-4; weak D call: TRBD1 (5 bases). The V end lost 1 base, the J end lost 0 bases, and 16 bases lay between the germline ends. Per the germline V gene, CDR1 is LGHDT and CDR2 is YNNKEL (reference sequence). The CDR3 is 18 residues long. The CDR3 DNA reads as TGTGCCAGCAGCCAAGTCTGGGGCCGAAGATTAGCCAAAAACATTCAGTACTTC. Its translation is CASSQVWGRRLAKNIQYF.

J is TRBJ2-3 and V is TRBV7-8; 9 bases are shared with TRBD1. The trim removed 5 bases at V and 5 bases at J, leaving 8 bases unmatched. Germline values: CDR1 SGHVS, CDR2 FQNEAQ. The CDR3 has 15 residues. CDR3 coding DNA: TGTGCCAGCAGCAGTTCGGGACAGGGCAGAGATACGCAGTATTTT. This translates into CASSSSGQGRDTQYF.

The gene calls are TRBV27 and TRBJ2-1; 10 positions agree with TRBD2. CDR1 and CDR2 (germline): MNHEY, SMNVEV (reference sequence). The V and J ends lost 6 bases and 6 bases, in that order; junction bases with no gene match: 2. The CDR3 runs to 13 residues. The CDR3 region has the DNA TGTGCCAGCAGGGCTAGCGGGGGCAATGAGCAGTTCTTC. Amino acids: CASRASGGNEQFF.

This clone was recorded once. The chain is built from TRBV20-1 and TRBJ1-1, with D possibly being TRBD1 (6 bases). The CDR3 length is 10 residues. Germline CDR1 DFQATT, CDR2 SNEGSKA (reference sequence). Trimming pared 5 bases from V and 6 bases from J, leaving 7 bases between. The CDR3 coding sequence is TGCAGTGCTTGGACAGCTGAAGCTTTCTTT. Translated: CSAWTAEAFF.

The chain carries TRBV3-1 (or the pseudogene TRBV3-2) and TRBJ2-7; 10 nucleotides line up with TRBD2. V shed 4 bases, J shed 6 bases, and the junction held 15 bases outside the gene matches. CDR3 length equals 17 residues. CDR1 and CDR2 from the germline V gene are LGHDT and YNNKEL (reference sequence). The CDR3 bases are TGTGCCAGCAGCCGTGGGACTAGCGCGAGGAGGGGCTCCGAGCAGTACTTC. This encodes CASSRGTSARRGSEQYF.